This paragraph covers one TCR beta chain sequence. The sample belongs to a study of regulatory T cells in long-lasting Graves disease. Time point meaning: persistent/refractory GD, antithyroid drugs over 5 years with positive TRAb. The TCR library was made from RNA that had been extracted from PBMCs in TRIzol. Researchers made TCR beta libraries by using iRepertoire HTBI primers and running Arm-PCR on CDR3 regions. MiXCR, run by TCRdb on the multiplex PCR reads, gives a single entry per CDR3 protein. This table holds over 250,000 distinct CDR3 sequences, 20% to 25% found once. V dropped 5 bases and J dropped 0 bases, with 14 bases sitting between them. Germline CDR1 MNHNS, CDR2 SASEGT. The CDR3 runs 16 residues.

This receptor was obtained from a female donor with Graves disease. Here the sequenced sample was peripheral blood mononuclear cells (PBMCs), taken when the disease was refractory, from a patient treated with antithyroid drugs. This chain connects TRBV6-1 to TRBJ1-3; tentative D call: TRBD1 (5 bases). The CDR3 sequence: CASSIDHRGSGNTIYF. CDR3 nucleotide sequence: TGTGCCAGCAGTATTGATCATAGGGGCTCTGGAAACACCATATATTTT.